The clone carrying this T cell receptor (beta chain) has just one count. The data belong to a study of T cell changes during pregnancy in multiple sclerosis. Clones were sequenced by immunoSEQ multiplex PCR, and TCRdb holds only the in-frame ones, with some missing. The data contain about 50,000 clones, 90% to 95% of them seen just once; the ten biggest clones take up 0.39%. The sequence came from a female donor with multiple sclerosis, enrolled in a pregnancy study. Specimen: CD4+ T cells from peripheral blood mononuclear cells, collected after pregnancy.

The DNA of the CDR3 is TGCGCCAGCAGCTTAGGGGACAGTGCCTACGAGCAGTACTTC. Amino acids: CASSLGDSAYEQYF. The gene calls are TRBV5-1 and TRBJ2-7; 7 nucleotides agree with TRBD1. The V gene's germline CDR1 is SGHRS and CDR2 YFSETQ. The CDR3 has 14 residues. J gave up 2 bases and V 2 bases, and 4 bases lay outside the gene matches.